Listed here are 10 T cell receptor beta chains from one sample, sequenced in a study of low-dose radiotherapy and immunotherapy resistance in tumors. Covering alpha and beta chains, TRAV- and TRBV-specific primers were used for the first-strand cDNA. The authors amplified TCRs for about 18 PCR cycles with a constant-region primer and a V-primer adapter. TCRdb independently ran MiXCR on the reads; one entry per CDR3 protein. The sample lists around 6,000 distinct CDR3 sequences; approximately 71% were seen once. The receptors derive from a human donor with advanced metastatic prostate, ovarian, gallbladder or colorectal cancer (not recorded which). This table probably holds off-target reads from a library built for another chain.

The J gene is TRBJ2-1, the V gene TRBV5-1; TRBD2 aligns across 8 bases. This CDR3 is built from 15 residues. Germline V lookup: CDR1 SGHRS, CDR2 YFSETQ. The V segment lost 4 bases and the J segment 4 bases; nucleotides outside the gene matches: 7. CDR3 coding DNA: TGCGCCAGCAGCCTGGGAAGCGGGGGTTACAATGAGCAGTTCTTC. Translated: CASSLGSGGYNEQFF.

The CDR3 DNA reads TGCGCCAGCAGCCAACCGGGACTACGATACAATGAGCAGTTCTTC. It codes for CASSQPGLRYNEQFF. The rearrangement joins TRBV5-1 to TRBJ2-1, with 7 nucleotides matching TRBD2. Germline V CDR1 and CDR2: SGHRS, YFSETQ. The CDR3 has 15 residues. The trim removed 4 bases at V and 4 bases at J, leaving 8 bases unmatched. The full variable domain, in which reference TRBV5-1 and TRBJ2-1 provide the parts outside the CDR3, is KAGVTQTPRYLIKTRGQQVTLSCSPISGHRSVSWYQQTPGQGLQFLFEYFSETQRNKGNFPGRFSGRQFSNSRSEMNVSTLELGDSALYLCASSQPGLRYNEQFFGPGTRLTVL.

The chain combines TRBV6-2 or TRBV6-3 with TRBJ2-3; 10 bases map to TRBD2. Germline CDR1 is MNHEY and CDR2 is SVGEGT. Trimming took 5 bases from V and 5 from J; bases not matched to a gene: 13. The CDR3 totals 17 residues. CDR3 nucleotide sequence: TGTGCCAGCAGTACGGGAGGTAGCGGGAGGTTTGGAGATACGCAGTATTTT. Protein product: CASSTGGSGRFGDTQYF.

This clonotype showed up just once. The V and J genes are TRBV28 and TRBJ2-2; maybe TRBD2 (6 bases). The V end lost 3 bases, the J end lost 4 bases, and 12 bases lay between the germline ends. CDR1 is MDHEN and CDR2 is SYDVKM in the germline V gene. This CDR3 is built from 15 residues. In nucleotides, the CDR3 is TGTGCCAGCAGTTTGGGAGGTGCCTTCACCGGGGAGCTGTTTTTT. This gives the protein CASSLGGAFTGELFF.

The chain carries TRBV12-3 or TRBV12-4 and TRBJ2-7; D is possibly TRBD1 (5 bases). V lost 3 bases, J lost 5 bases, and 14 bases lay in between. CDR3 size: 14 residues. CDR3 residues: CASSLGQVSHEQYF. CDR3 coding DNA: TGTGCCAGCAGTTTGGGGCAGGTATCGCACGAGCAGTACTTC.

This clonotype appeared once. The chain employs TRBV9 and TRBJ2-7, with 7 positions matching TRBD1. The CDR3 is 15 residues long. Germline CDR1 and CDR2: SGDLS and YYNGEE. The junction had 6 bases not matched to a gene; V was cut back by 0 bases and J by 3 bases. CDR3 sequence reads: CASSVALAGGYEQYF. The CDR3 nucleotides are TGTGCCAGCAGCGTAGCACTGGCAGGGGGCTACGAGCAGTACTTC.

The J gene is TRBJ2-6, the V gene TRBV20-1; weak D call: TRBD2 (5 bases). The length of the CDR3 is 16 residues. Trimming left V 3 bases short and J 3 bases short, with 15 bases between. Germline assignment: CDR1 DFQATT and CDR2 SNEGSKA (reference sequence). The CDR3 DNA is TGCAGTGCTAGGCGGGCTCGAATCGATGGGGCCAACGTCCTGACTTTC. This gives the protein CSARRARIDGANVLTF.

The table lists this clonotype with a count of one. V and J are TRBV5-1 and TRBJ2-1; D is undetermined. Trimming removed 0 bases at V and 2 bases at J, with 9 bases between. The CDR3 is made up of 15 amino acids. In germline, CDR1 is SGHRS, CDR2 YFSETQ. CDR3 protein: CASSLESSAYNEQFF. CDR3 DNA: TGCGCCAGCAGCTTGGAGTCGTCGGCCTACAATGAGCAGTTCTTC.

This clonotype was recorded once. V gene TRBV19 combines with J gene TRBJ1-4; possibly TRBD1 for D (5 bases). This CDR3 spans 14 amino acids. V shed 3 bases and J shed 5 bases, with 10 bases lying between them. Per germline, CDR1 LNHDA and CDR2 SQIVND (reference sequence). In DNA, the CDR3 is TGTGCCAGTAGTATCCTGGACAAGAATGAAAAACTGTTTTTT. It encodes CASSILDKNEKLFF.

The rearrangement joins TRBV28 to TRBJ1-2; 10 bases align to TRBD1. V shed 7 bases and J 8 bases; nucleotides not matched to a gene: 13. CDR1 MDHEN and CDR2 SYDVKM come from the germline V gene. The CDR3 loop spans 15 amino acids. The CDR3: CASIANGQGEGGYTF. DNA of the CDR3: TGTGCCAGCATTGCCAATGGACAGGGGGAAGGGGGCTACACCTTC.